Listed below are T cell receptor beta chains from one sample, sequenced in a study of cytomegalovirus exposure and HLA in healthy donors. Sequencing was performed with immunoSEQ multiplex PCR; in TCRdb, only in-frame clones are kept and a portion is missing. This sample has approximately 110,000 clones, with 74% found just once. Specimen: PBMCs. These receptors originate from a woman in her fifties or sixties in good health and CMV-seropositive. Both conserved end residues are part of each CDR3. The D gene is left open where the match is weak. Expanded clones get a size class; other rows say once, few or many, or leave the size out.

v_gene,j_gene,d_gene,abundance,CDR3nt,CDR3aa
TRBV7-9,TRBJ2-1,-,-,TGTGCCAGCAGCGAGGAGGCGGAGCAGTTCTTC,CASSEEAEQFF
TRBV10-2,TRBJ2-5,TRBD2,-,TGCGCCAGCAGTGAGGGGGTAGCGGGGGGAGAGACCCAGTACTTC,CASSEGVAGGETQYF
TRBV10-3,TRBJ2-5,TRBD1,few,TGTGCCATCAGTCCGGGACAGGGAAGCCCCCAGTACTTC,CAISPGQGSPQYF
TRBV30,TRBJ1-5,TRBD1,-,TGTGCCTGGAGTGTAAGGGGGCAGGGGCTTCAGCCCCAGCATTTT,CAWSVRGQGLQPQHF
TRBV7-9,TRBJ2-3,-,-,TGTGCCAGCAGCTTACGGTTCGGCACAGATACGCAGTATTTT,CASSLRFGTDTQYF
TRBV27,TRBJ2-7,TRBD2,-,TGTGCCAGCAGTGCCCCGGGGGGGCCCTTCCACGAGCAGTACTTC,CASSAPGGPFHEQYF
TRBV5-1,TRBJ2-3,TRBD1,few,TGCGCCAGCAGCCTCGGACAGGGATCGGATACGCAGTATTTT,CASSLGQGSDTQYF
TRBV2,TRBJ2-3,-,-,TGTGCCAGCATGGGTGGGGGGAGGCTGAATTTT,CASMGGGRLNF
TRBV7-9,TRBJ1-6,TRBD1,-,TGTTCCAGCAGTGCCGGGACAGGGACTTCACCCCTCCACTTT,CSSSAGTGTSPLHF
TRBV10-3,TRBJ1-5,TRBD1,-,TGTGCCATCAGCCTCGACAGGGCTCCCAATCAGCCCCAGCATTTT,CAISLDRAPNQPQHF
TRBV5-1,TRBJ2-1,-,once,TGCGCCAGCAGCTCGAGCCGAAGCTCCTACAATGAGCAGTTCTTC,CASSSSRSSYNEQFF
TRBV19,TRBJ1-6,-,-,TGTGCCAGTAGTTCGACCGGGGTCCGCTCCTATAATTCACCCCTCCACTTT,CASSSTGVRSYNSPLHF
TRBV6-4,TRBJ1-2,TRBD1,-,TGTGCCAGCAGGGACGCGGACAGGGGAGGGGGCTACACCTTC,CASRDADRGGGYTF
TRBV7-9,TRBJ2-3,TRBD2,few,TGTGCCAGCAGCTTAATTCGGCCTAGCGGGGCCGATACGCAGTATTTT,CASSLIRPSGADTQYF
TRBV11-3,TRBJ2-1,TRBD1,few,TGTGCCAGCAGCTCGACCCGGGACAGGGGATCCAATGAGCAGTTCTTC,CASSSTRDRGSNEQFF
TRBV9,TRBJ1-2,-,once,TGTGCCAGCAGTGGGGGACTCGGCGGGACCTATGGCTACACCTTC,CASSGGLGGTYGYTF
TRBV6-5,TRBJ2-1,-,-,TGTGCCAGCAGTCGACCCGGGACTCACAATGAGCAGTTCTTC,CASSRPGTHNEQFF
TRBV28,TRBJ2-1,-,once,TGTGCCAGCAGTCTAGGACAAAGCTCCTACAATGAGCAGTTCTTC,CASSLGQSSYNEQFF
TRBV28,TRBJ2-7,TRBD1,-,TGTGCCAGCATGACGGCGGACAGGGCCTACGAGCAGTACTTC,CASMTADRAYEQYF
TRBV6-1,TRBJ1-3,-,-,TGTGCCAGCACACAGGGCCCATCCATATATTTT,CASTQGPSIYF
TRBV9,TRBJ1-2,-,-,TGTGCCAGCAGCCGGGGGGAAGGCTACACCTTC,CASSRGEGYTF
TRBV10-3,TRBJ2-1,TRBD2,-,TGTGCCATCAGTGAGTCACGGGGACTAATCGTAATTGAGCAGTTCTTC,CAISESRGLIVIEQFF
TRBV9,TRBJ2-7,TRBD2,-,TGTGCCAGCAGCGTACACGGGGGGGCTTCGTACGAGCAGTACTTC,CASSVHGGASYEQYF
TRBV28,TRBJ1-6,TRBD1,-,TGTGCCAGCAGTTCCCAGACGGACAGGGCAAAGTATAATTCACCCCTCCACTTT,CASSSQTDRAKYNSPLHF
TRBV2,TRBJ2-3,TRBD1,once,TGTGCCAGCAGTGATGTCAGGGGGAGAGATACGCAGTATTTT,CASSDVRGRDTQYF
TRBV5-1,TRBJ2-2,TRBD2,-,TGCGCCAGCAACCTGAAGACTAGCGGGGGGGCCTGGAGCACCGGGGAGCTGTTTTTT,CASNLKTSGGAWSTGELFF
TRBV2,TRBJ2-2,-,-,TGTGCCAGCAGTGTGGGGGGGCAGGACACCGGGGAGCTGTTTTTT,CASSVGGQDTGELFF
TRBV5-4,TRBJ1-2,TRBD1,-,TGTGCCAGCAGCCGAGACAGGGAGTATGGCTACACCTTC,CASSRDREYGYTF
TRBV5-8,TRBJ1-2,-,-,TGTGCCAGCAGCTTGGGTACAGTCCAGAACTATGGCTACACCTTC,CASSLGTVQNYGYTF
TRBV2,TRBJ1-5,TRBD1,-,TGTGCCAGCAGCGCGACAGGGGGCTTTCAGCCCCAGCATTTT,CASSATGGFQPQHF
TRBV10-3,TRBJ1-3,TRBD1,-,TGTGCCATCAGTGAGTCGGGGACAGGGGGAACTGGAAACACCATATATTTT,CAISESGTGGTGNTIYF
TRBV27,TRBJ2-1,TRBD1,once,TGTGCCAGCAGTCTCCTGACAGGGTTGATGAATGAGCAGTTCTTC,CASSLLTGLMNEQFF
TRBV5-6,TRBJ1-2,-,-,TGTGCCAGCAGCTTGCAGGGAAGCTATGGCTACACCTTC,CASSLQGSYGYTF
TRBV5-8,TRBJ2-3,-,-,TGTGCCAGCAGCGCGGTTGCAGATACGCAGTATTTT,CASSAVADTQYF
TRBV6-4,TRBJ2-3,TRBD2,few,TGTGCCAGCAGCTTAGCGGGGGGCGGAACAGATACGCAGTATTTT,CASSLAGGGTDTQYF
TRBV2,TRBJ2-2,TRBD1,-,TGTGCCAGCAGGGTAGACAGGGGGACCGGGGAGCTGTTTTTT,CASRVDRGTGELFF
TRBV15,TRBJ1-2,-,-,TGTGCCACCAGCAGTGACAGCTACTATGGCTACACCTTC,CATSSDSYYGYTF
TRBV2,TRBJ1-4,-,-,TGTGCCAGCAGTTATCAGGGGTTTAATGAAAAACTGTTTTTT,CASSYQGFNEKLFF
TRBV7-9,TRBJ2-2,TRBD2,-,TGTGCCAGCAGCCCACCGTGGCGGGGGGGCAGAACCGGGGAGCTGTTTTTT,CASSPPWRGGRTGELFF
TRBV5-1,TRBJ2-3,-,-,TGCGCCAGCACGGTACAGAGTAGCACAGATACGCAGTATTTT,CASTVQSSTDTQYF
TRBV6-1,TRBJ2-7,TRBD1,-,TGTGCCAGCACATGGACAGGGACCTACGAGCAGTACTTC,CASTWTGTYEQYF
TRBV6-4,TRBJ2-2,-,-,TGTGCCAGCAGTGACTCGTTCGGGGTTGACACCGGGGAGCTGTTTTTT,CASSDSFGVDTGELFF
TRBV5-1,TRBJ2-7,TRBD1,-,TGCGCCAGCAGCCCCGGGACAGTAGCCTACGAGCAGTACTTC,CASSPGTVAYEQYF
TRBV7-8,TRBJ1-5,TRBD1,-,TGTGCCAGCAGCTCCTATCGGTTTCCAGGACAGGGTCTTAGGCGCAATCAGCCCCAGCATTTT,CASSSYRFPGQGLRRNQPQHF
TRBV6-5,TRBJ2-5,-,-,TGTGCCAGCAGTTACTCGTATGCGGAAGAGACCCAGTACTTC,CASSYSYAEETQYF
TRBV6-6,TRBJ2-7,TRBD1,-,TGTGCCAGCACTTCCGGGACAGTCGCCCCTAACGAGCAGTACTTC,CASTSGTVAPNEQYF
TRBV12-5,TRBJ2-1,TRBD1,-,TGTGCTAGTGTCCGGGAACAGGGGATTGGTGAGCAGTTCTTC,CASVREQGIGEQFF
TRBV20-1,TRBJ1-1,-,-,TGCAGTGCTAGAGCTAGGAGAGCTTTCTTT,CSARARRAFF
TRBV11-2,TRBJ1-3,-,-,TGTGCCAGCAGCATGACGACAGGAAACACCATATATTTT,CASSMTTGNTIYF
TRBV5-4,TRBJ1-4,-,few,TGTGCCAGCAGCTTGGCGGGGACTAATGAAAAACTGTTTTTT,CASSLAGTNEKLFF
TRBV28,TRBJ1-2,-,-,TGTGCCAGCAGTTTGCCTTCGACACCTAACTATGGCTACACCTTC,CASSLPSTPNYGYTF
TRBV4-1,TRBJ2-7,TRBD2,-,TGCGCCAGCAGCCAAGATGGACTAGCGGGGGGAGGCTACGAGCAGTACTTC,CASSQDGLAGGGYEQYF
TRBV4-2,TRBJ2-7,TRBD1,few,TGTGCCAGCAGCTTCCGCACAGGGGGCGCGGTTTACGAGCAGTACTTC,CASSFRTGGAVYEQYF
TRBV6-5,TRBJ2-2,TRBD1,-,TGTGCCAGCAGTCGATCGGACAGGGGTGCCGGGGAGCTGTTTTTT,CASSRSDRGAGELFF
TRBV5-1,TRBJ2-3,TRBD2,-,TGCGCCAGCAGTTTCGGGGGGAGAACAGATACGCAGTATTTT,CASSFGGRTDTQYF
TRBV5-1,TRBJ1-3,-,-,TGCGCCAGCAGCTCGACAGGAGCTGGAAACACCATATATTTT,CASSSTGAGNTIYF
TRBV9,TRBJ1-4,-,-,TGTGCCAGCAGCAGACAGGTCTCAAATGAAAAACTGTTTTTT,CASSRQVSNEKLFF
TRBV6-5,TRBJ1-2,-,few,TGTGCCAGCAGTTACTTGGACAGCGAAAACTATGGCTACACCTTC,CASSYLDSENYGYTF
TRBV4-1,TRBJ1-4,-,once,TGCGCCAGCAGCCAGGGACTATTGACCGATGAAAAACTGTTTTTT,CASSQGLLTDEKLFF
TRBV6-5,TRBJ2-2,-,-,TGTGTCACTAACGGCTGGAACACCGGGGAGCTGTTTTTT,CVTNGWNTGELFF